These 8 T cell receptor beta chains came from one sample sequenced in a study of blood T cells in healthy people across ages. Then a second PCR, running roughly 6 to 11 cycles, was carried out with a sample-barcoded 5' primer and a J-beta primer mix. Via MiXCR, TCRdb re-called the 5' RACE reads, giving one row per CDR3 protein. The repertoire consists of 1.5 million to 2 million distinct CDR3 sequences, with around 50% occurring once and the leading ten covering roughly 2%. Sequencing input: blood. The receptors shown here come from a woman in her forties in good health.

This clonotype was detected a few times. The J gene is TRBJ2-1, the V gene TRBV11-2; no definite D call. Germline CDR1 and CDR2: SGHAT and FQNNGV. V was clipped by 6 bases and J by 9 bases, with 18 bases between them. The CDR3 is 14 residues long. CDR3 sequence (DNA): TGTGCCAGCAGTTCAAAACGAGGAGTCAGTGAGCAGTTCTTC. This codes for CASSSKRGVSEQFF.

This clonotype has just one count. This may be a read error: a much more frequent sequence differs by one nucleotide. V is TRBV29-1 and J is TRBJ2-1, with 11 bases fitting TRBD2. This CDR3 comprises 13 residues. The germline V gene has CDR1 SQVTM and CDR2 ANQGSEA. Here the CDR3 DNA reads TGCAGCGTTTTTAGCGGGGGGGACAATGGGCAGTTCTTC. This translates into CSVFSGGDNGQFF.

Only a few counts were recorded for this clonotype. V gene TRBV7-2 combines with J gene TRBJ2-6; the D gene is possibly TRBD1 (5 bases). V was cut by 5 bases and J by 1 base, with 12 bases left in between. The germline V gene has CDR1 SGHTA and CDR2 FQGNSA. CDR3 length equals 16 residues. The CDR3 nucleotides are TGTGCCAGCAGCCCTTGGACATCTTCTGGGGCCAACGTCCTGACTTTC. Encoded protein: CASSPWTSSGANVLTF.

This chain joins TRBV20-1 and TRBJ2-3; 9 bases align to TRBD2. V lost 4 bases, J lost 4 bases, and 9 bases stayed unmatched. The CDR3 length is 15 residues. The germline V gene has CDR1 DFQATT and CDR2 SNEGSKA (reference sequence). CDR3 coding DNA: TGCAGTGCTACCCTACTAGCGGGTATCCCAGATACGCAGTATTTT. This translates into CSATLLAGIPDTQYF.

This clonotype was counted a few times. V gene TRBV5-6 combines with J gene TRBJ2-4; D possibly matches TRBD1 or TRBD2 (7 bases each). The germline V and J ends were trimmed by 4 bases and 3 bases, with 11 bases remaining between them. The germline V gene encodes CDR1 SGHDT and CDR2 YYEEEE. This CDR3 region has 14 residues. CDR3 sequence reads: CASSVRGGKNIQYF. The DNA of the CDR3 is TGTGCCAGCAGCGTCAGGGGGGGCAAAAACATTCAGTACTTC.

This sequence joins TRBV11-3 and TRBJ2-3, with TRBD2 matching over 7 bases. Looked up from germline, CDR1 is SGHNT and CDR2 is YENEEA. With V trimmed by 6 bases and J by 0 bases, 6 bases remained unmatched. The CDR3 spans 15 residues. The chain's CDR3 is CASSGRGPSTDTQYF. CDR3 nucleotide sequence: TGTGCCAGCAGTGGGAGGGGCCCTAGCACAGATACGCAGTATTTT.

This clonotype was recorded once. A much larger clone is a single base away; this may be a read error. The rearrangement links TRBV20-1 to TRBJ2-1, with TRBD1 matching over 7 bases. Per the germline V gene, CDR1 is DFQATT and CDR2 is SNEGSKA (reference sequence). Trimming at V came to 1 base and at J to 4 bases, leaving 1 base not matched to a gene. This CDR3 is built from 13 residues. CDR3 in amino acids: CSARAQGYNEQFF. The CDR3, as DNA: TGCAGTGCTAGAGCACAGGGGTACAATGAGCAGTTCTTC.

This clonotype was recorded a few times. The chain couples TRBV10-2 to TRBJ2-1; no clear D. In germline, CDR1 is WSHSY, CDR2 SAAADI. This CDR3 has 13 residues. V lost 5 bases and J lost 7, with 12 bases in between. CDR3 in amino acids: CASSNGRVNEQFF. The CDR3 region has the DNA TGCGCCAGCAGTAACGGACGGGTGAATGAGCAGTTCTTC.